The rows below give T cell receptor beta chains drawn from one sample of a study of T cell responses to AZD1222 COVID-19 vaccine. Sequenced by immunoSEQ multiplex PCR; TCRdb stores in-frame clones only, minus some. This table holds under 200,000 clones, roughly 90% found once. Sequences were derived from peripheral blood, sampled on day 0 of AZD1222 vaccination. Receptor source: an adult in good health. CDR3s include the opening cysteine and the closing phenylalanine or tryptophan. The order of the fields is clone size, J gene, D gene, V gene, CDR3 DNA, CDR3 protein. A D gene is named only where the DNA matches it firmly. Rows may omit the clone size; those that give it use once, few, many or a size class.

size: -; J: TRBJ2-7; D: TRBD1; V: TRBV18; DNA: TGTGCCAGCTCACCACGGGACAGGAAGACCTACGAGCAGTACTTC; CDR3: CASSPRDRKTYEQYF
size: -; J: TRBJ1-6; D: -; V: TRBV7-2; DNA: TGTGCCAGCAGCTTAGCGGTCCCAGGGAGCTCCTATAATTCACCCCTCCACTTT; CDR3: CASSLAVPGSSYNSPLHF
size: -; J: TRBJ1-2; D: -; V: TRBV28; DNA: TGTGCCAGCAGCGCCGGGGACATTAAGTGGTATGGCTACACCTTC; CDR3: CASSAGDIKWYGYTF
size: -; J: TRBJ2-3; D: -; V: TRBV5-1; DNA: TGCGCCAGCAGCTCGGGCCCGAGCACAGATACGCAGTATTTT; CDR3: CASSSGPSTDTQYF
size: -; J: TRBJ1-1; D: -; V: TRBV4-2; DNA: TGTGCCAGCAGCCAAGATAAAAGAGTTGCAGATTTACCCCCTGAAGCTTTCTTT; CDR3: CASSQDKRVADLPPEAFF
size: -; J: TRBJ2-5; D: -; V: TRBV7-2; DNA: TGTGCCAGCAGCCCCCGACATAGCCTTATTGAGACCCAGTACTTC; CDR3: CASSPRHSLIETQYF
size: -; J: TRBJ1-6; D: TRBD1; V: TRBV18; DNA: TGTGCCAGCTCACTAGCGGGACAGCTCAATAATTCACCCCTCCACTTT; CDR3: CASSLAGQLNNSPLHF
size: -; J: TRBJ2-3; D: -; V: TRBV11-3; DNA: TGTGCCAGCAGCCCAGGGGAAACCACAGATACGCAGTATTTT; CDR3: CASSPGETTDTQYF
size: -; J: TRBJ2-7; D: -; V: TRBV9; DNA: TGTGCCAGCAGCGTAGTACCGGACCCATACTACGAGCAGTACTTC; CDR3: CASSVVPDPYYEQYF
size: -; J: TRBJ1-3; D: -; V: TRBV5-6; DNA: TGTGCCAGCAGCTTGGATGGCAGCTCTGGAAACACCATATATTTT; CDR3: CASSLDGSSGNTIYF
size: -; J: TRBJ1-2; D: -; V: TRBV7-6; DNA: TGTGCCAGCAGCTTAGAGATCGGGCAGGGGAGCGGCTACACCTTC; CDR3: CASSLEIGQGSGYTF
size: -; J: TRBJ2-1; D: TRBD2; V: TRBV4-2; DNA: TGTGCCAGCAGCCAAGATTCTCTAGCGGGAGCACCCCCCGAATACAATGAGCAGTTCTTC; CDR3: CASSQDSLAGAPPEYNEQFF
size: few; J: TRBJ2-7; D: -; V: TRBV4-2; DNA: TGTGCCAGCAGCCAAGTCGGAACTCTAACAGGTTCCTACGAGCAGTACTTC; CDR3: CASSQVGTLTGSYEQYF
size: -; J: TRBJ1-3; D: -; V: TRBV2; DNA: TGTGCCCGGAGGGGGGGAAACACCATATATTTT; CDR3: CARRGGNTIYF
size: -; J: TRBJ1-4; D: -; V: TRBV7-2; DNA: TGTGCCAGCAGCCCCGATTCGAGTTGGGAAAAACTGTTTTTT; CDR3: CASSPDSSWEKLFF
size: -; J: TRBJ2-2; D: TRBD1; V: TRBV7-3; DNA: TGTGCCAGCAGCTTAAATTCGGGGACAGGGAACACCGGGGAGCTGTTTTTT; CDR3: CASSLNSGTGNTGELFF
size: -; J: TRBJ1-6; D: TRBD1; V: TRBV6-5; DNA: TGTGCCAGCAGCCAGGGGGAGAATTCACCCCTCCACTTT; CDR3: CASSQGENSPLHF
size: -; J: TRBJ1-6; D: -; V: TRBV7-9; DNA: TGTGCCAGCACCGTGGACGGAAATAATTCACCCCTCCACTTT; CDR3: CASTVDGNNSPLHF
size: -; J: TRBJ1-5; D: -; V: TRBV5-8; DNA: TGTGCCAGCAGCTCCTCAGTTGAGCCCCAGCATTTT; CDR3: CASSSSVEPQHF
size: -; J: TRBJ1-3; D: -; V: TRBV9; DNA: TGTGCCAGCAGCGGCCCAGGACTAAGCTCTGGAAACACCATATATTTT; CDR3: CASSGPGLSSGNTIYF
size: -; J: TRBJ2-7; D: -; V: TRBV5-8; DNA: TGTGCCAGCAGCCTTGACATCTACGAGCAGTACTTC; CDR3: CASSLDIYEQYF
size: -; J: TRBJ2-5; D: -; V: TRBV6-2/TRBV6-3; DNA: TGTGCCAGCAGTTACTCGAGTCGTCAGCTGTACCAAGAGACCCAGTACTTC; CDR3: CASSYSSRQLYQETQYF
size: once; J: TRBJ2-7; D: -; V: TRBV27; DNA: TGTGCCAGCAGTTGGGAAGCAGGGACCTACGAGCAGTACTTC; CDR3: CASSWEAGTYEQYF
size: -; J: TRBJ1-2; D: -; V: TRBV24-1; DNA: TGTGCCACCAGTGATTTCGGGCAGGGTTCCTATGGCTACACCTTC; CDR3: CATSDFGQGSYGYTF
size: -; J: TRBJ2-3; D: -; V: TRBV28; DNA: TGTGCCAGCAGTTTAATGGGGAGCACAGATACGCAGTATTTT; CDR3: CASSLMGSTDTQYF
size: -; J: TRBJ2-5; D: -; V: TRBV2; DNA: TGTGCCAGCAGTGGCTATCCGGGGCCAGAGACCCAGTACTTC; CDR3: CASSGYPGPETQYF
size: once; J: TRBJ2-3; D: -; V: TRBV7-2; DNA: TGTGCCAGCAGCTTAGACTTCACAGATACGCAGTATTTT; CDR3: CASSLDFTDTQYF
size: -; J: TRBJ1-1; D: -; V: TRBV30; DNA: TGTGCCTGGAGCGTGGGGCTGAACACTGAAGCTTTCTTT; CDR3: CAWSVGLNTEAFF
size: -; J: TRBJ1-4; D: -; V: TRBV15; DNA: TGTGCCACCAGCAGAGGACCGGAGAATAATGAAAAACTGTTTTTT; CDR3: CATSRGPENNEKLFF
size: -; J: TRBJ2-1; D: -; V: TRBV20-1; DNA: TGCAGTGCTAGAGCGGTCAATGAGCAGTTCTTC; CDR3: CSARAVNEQFF
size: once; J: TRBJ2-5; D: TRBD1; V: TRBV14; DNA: TGTGCCAGCAGCCAAGGGGACAGGGCCCAGTACTTC; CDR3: CASSQGDRAQYF
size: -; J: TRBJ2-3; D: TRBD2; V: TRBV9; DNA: TGTGCCAGCAGCGTAGGGGGTAGCGGGACCACAGATACGCAGTATTTT; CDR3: CASSVGGSGTTDTQYF
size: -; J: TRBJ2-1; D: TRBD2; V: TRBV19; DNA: TGTGCCAGTAGTATATCGCCACTAGCGGGAGCTCGCAATGAGCAGTTCTTC; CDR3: CASSISPLAGARNEQFF
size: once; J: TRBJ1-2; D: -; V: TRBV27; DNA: TGTGCCAGCAGTCCTAGAACAGGTTCGATCTATGGCTACACCTTC; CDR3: CASSPRTGSIYGYTF
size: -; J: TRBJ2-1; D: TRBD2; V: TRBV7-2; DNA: TGTGCCAGCAGCGTTACTAGCGGGAGGCCTACCTACAATGAGCAGTTCTTC; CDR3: CASSVTSGRPTYNEQFF
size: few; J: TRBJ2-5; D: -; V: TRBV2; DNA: TGTGCCAGCAGTGCAAACATACAAGAGACCCAGTACTTC; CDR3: CASSANIQETQYF
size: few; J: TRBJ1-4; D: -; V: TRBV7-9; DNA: TGTGCCAGCAGCTTAGCCCCGACATTTAGCTCAACTAATGAAAAACTGTTTTTT; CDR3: CASSLAPTFSSTNEKLFF
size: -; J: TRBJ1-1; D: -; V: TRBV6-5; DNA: TGTGCCAGCTTCCGGTCCATGAACACTGAAGCTTTCTTT; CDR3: CASFRSMNTEAFF
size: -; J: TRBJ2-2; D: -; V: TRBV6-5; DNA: TGTGCCAGCAGTTACGGCAGTGCGAACACCGGGGAGCTGTTTTTT; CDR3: CASSYGSANTGELFF
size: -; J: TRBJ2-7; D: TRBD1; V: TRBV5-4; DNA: TGTGCCAGCGGGCAGGGGGCCCACGAGCAGTACTTC; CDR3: CASGQGAHEQYF